This TCR beta chain came from a study of blood T cell repertoires in COVID-19. Across the study: The analysed material was cDNA or gDNA that came from T cells, B-cell-depleted T cells, or PBMCs.

In the authors' workflow: For nucleated cells, counts were estimated from reference gene primer amplification. Assay: immunoSEQ multiplex PCR; the TCRdb copy retains only in-frame clones and omits some. That table furnishes V, J and clone size, whereas the DNA furnished D and trimming. The table records 70,000 to 90,000 clones, around 67% of them present only once. Germline-derived CDR1 and CDR2 are SGHTA and FQGNSA. The CDR3 spans 13 residues. The V end was cut by 5 bases, the J end by 7 bases, with 15 bases between. The chain couples TRBV7-2 to TRBJ2-7; D perhaps matches TRBD1 (5 bases). Sequencing was done on a sample of peripheral blood. The TCR comes from a human donor with acute or convalescent COVID-19. The donor label of this sample is uncertain. The CDR3 protein is CASSRVRGREQYF. DNA of the CDR3: TGTGCCAGCAGCCGCGTTAGGGGCAGGGAGCAGTACTTC.